The 32 T cell receptor beta chains reported below all come from one sample, sequenced in a study of cytomegalovirus exposure and HLA in healthy donors (dated by TCRdb to about 2017). Receptor amplification or capture employed the immunoSEQ multiplex PCR assay. A mixture of 60 forward primers for TCR Vbeta segments and 13 reverse primers for TCR Jbeta segments was used in the multiplex PCR. The source is immuneACCESS, and TCRdb retained only in-frame sequences with V and J called. Part of the clones is not carried over; for the studies checked, unresolved V genes explain less than half of this, and the remainder is unexplained. This sample holds 210,000 or so clones; 80% to 90% were observed only once. Of the sample, about 1.2% is held by the ten largest clones. Sequenced sample: PBMCs. The receptors come from a man aged 25-40 years in good health and CMV-seronegative.

The chain couples TRBV7-6 to TRBJ2-7; D uncertain. The CDR3 spans 13 residues. The germline CDR1 and CDR2 sequences are SGHVS and FNYEAQ. Trimming took 1 base from V and 0 from J, leaving 4 bases between them. CDR3 loop: CASSLDSSYEQYF. CDR3 nucleotide sequence: TGTGCCAGCAGCTTAGACAGCTCCTACGAGCAGTACTTC.

V is TRBV7-8 and J is TRBJ2-5; 7 bases map to TRBD1. Trimming removed 3 bases from V and 5 bases from J; junction bases left unmatched: 3. The length of the CDR3 is 13 residues. CDR1 SGHVS and CDR2 FQNEAQ come from the germline V gene. For the CDR3, the DNA is TGTGCCAGCAGCTTTGGGACAGATGAGACCCAGTACTTC. Amino acid sequence: CASSFGTDETQYF.

This rearrangement joins TRBV11-2 to TRBJ2-5, with 7 bases lining up with TRBD1. CDR3 length equals 15 residues. V lost 4 bases and J lost 4; bases outside the gene matches: 9. The V gene's germline CDR1 is SGHAT and CDR2 FQNNGV. In nucleotides, the CDR3 is TGTGCCAGCAGCTCCGAGACAGGGACGGTAGAGACCCAGTACTTC. It encodes CASSSETGTVETQYF.

In this sample, this clone turned up once. The V call is TRBV7-2, the J call TRBJ2-1; D possibly corresponds to TRBD2 (5 bases). This CDR3 has 15 residues. Trimming left V 5 bases short and J 2 bases short, with 13 bases between. The germline V gene encodes CDR1 SGHTA and CDR2 FQGNSA. The CDR3 nucleotides read TGTGCCAGCAGCCCCAGCGGAGCCCCCTACAATGAGCAGTTCTTC. It codes for CASSPSGAPYNEQFF.

V is TRBV19 and J is TRBJ1-2; 8 bases match TRBD1. Germline assignment: CDR1 LNHDA and CDR2 SQIVND (reference sequence). The CDR3 is 16 amino acids. V lost 5 bases to trimming and J lost 5 bases; unmatched junction nucleotides: 13. This CDR3 reads CASSPGQVGRVYGYTF. The CDR3 bases are TGTGCCAGTAGTCCGGGACAGGTTGGACGGGTTTATGGCTACACCTTC.

This chain joins TRBV19 and TRBJ2-7; TRBD2 matches 7 bases. The trim removed 5 bases at V and 2 bases at J, leaving 9 bases unmatched. The length of the CDR3 is 15 residues. The germline V gene has CDR1 LNHDA and CDR2 SQIVND (reference sequence). The CDR3 bases are TGTGCCAGTAGTTCGGGAGCGGGGCCCACCTACGAGCAGTACTTC. Translation gives CASSSGAGPTYEQYF.

The chain uses TRBV19 and TRBJ2-2, with TRBD1 as a possible D gene (6 bases). The length of the CDR3 is 14 residues. The germline CDR1 and CDR2 sequences are LNHDA and SQIVND (reference sequence). The V end was cut by 6 bases, the J end by 3 bases, with 11 bases between. DNA of the CDR3: TGTGCCAGTAGCACAGGGATCCACACCGGGGAGCTGTTTTTT. This codes for CASSTGIHTGELFF.

The rearrangement links TRBV4-3 to TRBJ2-7, with a weak D call TRBD1 (5 bases). Germline CDR1 and CDR2: LGHNA and YSLEER. Trimming removed 4 bases at V and 4 bases at J, with 14 bases between. This CDR3 spans 14 amino acids. CDR3 coding DNA: TGCGCCAGCAGCCTGGGAAGGGGCGCTTACGAGCAGTACTTC. Protein product: CASSLGRGAYEQYF.

The chain employs TRBV6-5 and TRBJ2-7; D remains ambiguous. Looked up from germline, CDR1 is MNHEY and CDR2 is SVGAGI. The CDR3 extends over 14 amino acids. Trimming cost V 6 bases and J 0 bases, with 12 bases left between them. The CDR3 loop reads CASRSFVGSYEQYF. As DNA, the CDR3 is TGTGCCAGCAGGTCTTTTGTCGGCTCCTACGAGCAGTACTTC.

The chain uses TRBV28 and TRBJ2-7, with TRBD1 identical over 8 bases. Trimming cost V 4 bases and J 0 bases; bases outside gene matches: 5. The CDR3 covers 15 residues. The germline gives CDR1 MDHEN, CDR2 SYDVKM. CDR3 residues: CASSSRGLLSYEQYF. CDR3 DNA sequence: TGTGCCAGCAGTTCCAGGGGGCTACTCTCCTACGAGCAGTACTTC.

The genes are TRBV28 and TRBJ1-1; 8 bases match TRBD1. CDR1 is MDHEN and CDR2 is SYDVKM in the germline V gene. The CDR3 runs to 15 residues. The V gene end was trimmed by 8 bases and the J gene end by 2 bases; junction bases not matched to a gene: 10. This CDR3 reads CASHVDRVRNTEAFF. CDR3 coding DNA: TGTGCCAGCCACGTGGACAGGGTCCGAAACACTGAAGCTTTCTTT.

CDR3 loop: CASSEAAGTSKTQYF. Here the CDR3 DNA reads TGTGCCAGCAGTGAAGCCGCCGGGACTTCTAAGACCCAGTACTTC. The chain is built from TRBV6-1 and TRBJ2-5; tentatively, D is TRBD2 (6 bases). The CDR3 length is 15 residues. CDR1 and CDR2 (germline): MNHNS, SASEGT. V lost 0 bases to trimming and J lost 6 bases, with 14 bases between them.

In DNA form, the CDR3 reads TGTGCCAGCAGCTTAGGGGACGGGACAACCGGAAACATTCAGTACTTC. Translation gives CASSLGDGTTGNIQYF. The rearrangement uses TRBV7-9 and TRBJ2-4; weak D call: TRBD1 (6 bases). Germline V CDR1 and CDR2: SEHNR, FQNEAQ (reference sequence). The CDR3 is 16 amino acids. The V and J ends lost 1 base and 6 bases respectively, with 16 bases between them.

The V gene is TRBV18, the J gene TRBJ2-7; 7 bases line up with TRBD1. With V trimmed by 4 bases and J by 7 bases, 13 bases remained unmatched. The CDR3 has 15 amino acids. Germline CDR1 reads KGHSH; CDR2 reads LQKENI. The CDR3 region is CASSRYSTGSREQYF. The DNA for the CDR3 is TGTGCCAGCTCACGCTACTCGACAGGGTCCAGGGAGCAGTACTTC.

The rearrangement joins TRBV28 to TRBJ2-2, with 7 bases lining up with TRBD2. Unmatched junction bases numbered 9, after V lost 5 bases and J lost 0 bases. Germline CDR1 is MDHEN and CDR2 is SYDVKM. This CDR3 region has 17 residues. The CDR3 spells CASSPKLALANTGELFF. In DNA, the CDR3 is TGTGCCAGCAGTCCTAAACTAGCGCTGGCGAACACCGGGGAGCTGTTTTTT.

The chain combines TRBV18 with TRBJ2-5; D gene uncertain. Trimming took 3 bases from V and 4 from J, leaving 12 bases between them. CDR3 length equals 14 residues. The V gene's germline CDR1 is KGHSH and CDR2 LQKENI. The CDR3 reads CASSPDGPRETQYF. The CDR3 bases are TGTGCCAGCTCACCCGATGGGCCCCGAGAGACCCAGTACTTC. The full variable domain, completed using reference TRBV18 and TRBJ2-5, is NAGVMQNPRHLVRRRGQEARLRCSPMKGHSHVYWYRQLPEEGLKFMVYLQKENIIDESGMPKERFSAEFPKEGPSILRIQQVVRGDSAAYFCASSPDGPRETQYFGPGTRLLVL.

The CDR3 nucleotides read TGTGCCAGCAGCTTGGCCCCTAACAGGGTTAACGAGCAGTACTTC. Translated: CASSLAPNRVNEQYF. This chain uses TRBV5-6 with TRBJ2-7; TRBD1 is a possible D gene (6 bases). Germline CDR1 SGHDT, CDR2 YYEEEE. This CDR3 contains 15 residues. V lost 0 bases, J lost 5 bases, and 15 bases lay in between.

DNA for the CDR3: TGTGCCAGCAGATCCGATGAGGTTCAGCCCCAGCATTTT. It translates to CASRSDEVQPQHF. This chain connects TRBV6-1 to TRBJ1-5; the D is unclear. CDR1 and CDR2 (germline): MNHNS, SASEGT. The CDR3 extends over 13 amino acids. Trimming took 6 bases from V and 6 from J, leaving 12 bases between them.

The genes are TRBV10-3 and TRBJ1-1, with D tentatively TRBD1 (5 bases). Trimming stripped 4 bases from V and 0 bases from J, with 15 bases between. The CDR3 covers 16 residues. The germline V gene has CDR1 ENHRY and CDR2 SYGVKD. The DNA of the CDR3 is TGTGCCATCAGTGCGGGGGAGGGGACCATGAACACTGAAGCTTTCTTT. Translating it yields CAISAGEGTMNTEAFF.

The chain has TRBV18 and TRBJ2-5; 9 bases match TRBD1. The better agreement between TRBJ2-7 and the DNA end casts doubt on the J call. The V gene's germline CDR1 is KGHSH and CDR2 LQKENI. The CDR3 runs to 13 residues. In DNA form, the CDR3 reads TGTGCCAGCTCACCGGGACAGGGAGTCGAGCAGTACTTC. Protein: CASSPGQGVEQYF.

This rearrangement joins TRBV6-1 to TRBJ1-1, with 8 bases lining up with TRBD1. The V gene end was trimmed by 2 bases and the J gene end by 10 bases; junction bases not matched to a gene: 9. This CDR3 has 14 residues. The germline V gene encodes CDR1 MNHNS and CDR2 SASEGT. CDR3 sequence (DNA): TGTGCCAGCAGTGAAACTCGACAGGGGAGGGGAGCTTTCTTT. It encodes CASSETRQGRGAFF.

The CDR3 DNA sequence: TGTGCCAGCAGCGTGGGGACAGGAAGGACTGAAGCTTTCTTT. Its translation is CASSVGTGRTEAFF. V is TRBV9 and J is TRBJ1-1, with TRBD1 identical over 8 bases. The CDR3 spans 14 residues. CDR1 SGDLS and CDR2 YYNGEE come from the germline V gene. J was trimmed by 5 bases and V by 2 bases; bases with no gene match: 5.

The chain combines TRBV2 with TRBJ2-3; no definite D call. The germline CDR1 and CDR2 sequences are SNHLY and FYNNEI. V shed 4 bases and J shed 2 bases, with 4 bases lying between them. The CDR3 extends over 12 amino acids. The CDR3 protein is CASSGLTDTQYF. The CDR3, as DNA: TGTGCCAGCAGTGGGCTCACAGATACGCAGTATTTT.

This chain uses TRBV6-1 with TRBJ2-2; no firm D call. The ends were cut back, 7 bases at V and 1 base at J, with 4 bases in the middle. This CDR3 is built from 12 residues. Germline-derived CDR1 and CDR2 are MNHNS and SASEGT. CDR3 coding DNA: TGTGCCAGCACAGGGAACACCGGGGAGCTGTTTTTT. Encoded protein: CASTGNTGELFF.

The genes are TRBV5-5 and TRBJ1-5, with a tentative D call TRBD1 (5 bases). CDR1 SGHKS and CDR2 YYEKEE come from the germline V gene (reference sequence). This CDR3 is built from 15 residues. V dropped 1 base and J dropped 5 bases, with 13 bases sitting between them. This CDR3 reads CASSLSGQGHQPQHF. As DNA, the CDR3 is TGTGCCAGCAGCTTGTCTGGGCAGGGTCATCAGCCCCAGCATTTT.

The chain has TRBV6-7 and TRBJ2-5, with D tentatively TRBD1 (5 bases). TRBV6-7 is placed among ORFs of uncertain function. The CDR3 runs 16 residues. The V end was cut by 0 bases, the J end by 2 bases, with 13 bases between. The CDR3 DNA reads TGTGCCAGCAGTTACTCTGGCCAGGGCCTTCAAGAGACCCAGTACTTC. Its translation: CASSYSGQGLQETQYF.

The V and J genes are TRBV5-8 and TRBJ1-2; TRBD1 aligns across 7 bases. The CDR3 covers 11 residues. In germline, CDR1 is SGHTS, CDR2 YDEGEE. V shed 7 bases, J shed 13 bases, and the junction held 10 bases outside the gene matches. The CDR3 DNA is TGTGCCAGCCCCAGGGGGTGGGCGGCCACCTTC. Amino acids: CASPRGWAATF. The variable domain in full, with the rest retrieved from reference TRBV5-8 and TRBJ1-2, is EAGVTQSPTHLIKTRGQQATLRCSPISGHTSVYWYQQALGLGLQFLLWYDEGEERNRGNFPPRFSGRQFPNYSSELNVNALELEDSALYLCASPRGWAATFGSGTRLTVV.

The rearrangement uses TRBV19 and TRBJ1-4; TRBD1 matches at 7 bases. The trim removed 0 bases at V and 5 bases at J, leaving 6 bases unmatched. This CDR3 spans 16 amino acids. Per the germline V gene, CDR1 is LNHDA and CDR2 is SQIVND (reference sequence). CDR3: CASSIDRGANNEKLFF. The DNA of the CDR3 is TGTGCCAGTAGTATAGACAGGGGGGCTAACAATGAAAAACTGTTTTTT. The complete variable domain, with remaining parts taken from reference TRBV19 and TRBJ1-4, reads DGGITQSPKYLFRKEGQNVTLSCEQNLNHDAMYWYRQDPGQGLRLIYYSQIVNDFQKGDIAEGYSVSREKKESFPLTVTSAQKNPTAFYLCASSIDRGANNEKLFFGSGTQLSVL.

This rearrangement joins TRBV7-2 to TRBJ2-7; D gene unclear. Germline V CDR1 and CDR2: SGHTA, FQGNSA. This CDR3 has 14 amino acids. V lost 5 bases and J 3 bases, leaving 14 bases between the germline ends. CDR3 residues: CASSPRPENYEQYF. CDR3 sequence (DNA): TGTGCCAGCAGCCCGAGGCCAGAGAACTACGAGCAGTACTTC.

CDR3 coding DNA: TGTGCCAGCAGGGGGAGCTCCTATAATTCACCCCTCCACTTT. Translation: CASRGSSYNSPLHF. The chain combines TRBV2 with TRBJ1-6; D unclear. CDR1 and CDR2 from the germline V gene are SNHLY and FYNNEI. The V and J ends lost 6 bases and 0 bases respectively, with 6 bases between them. The CDR3 length is 14 residues. Using reference TRBV2 and TRBJ1-6 for the parts outside the CDR3, the full variable domain is EPEVTQTPSHQVTQMGQEVILRCVPISNHLYFYWYRQILGQKVEFLVSFYNNEISEKSEIFDDQFSVERPDGSNFTLKIRSTKLEDSAMYFCASRGSSYNSPLHFGNGTRLTVT.

CDR3 nucleotides: TGTGCCAGTAGTACGGGGACAGGGCCAGGGCGGACCCAGTACTTC. It yields the protein CASSTGTGPGRTQYF. The chain has TRBV19 and TRBJ2-5; 9 bases agree with TRBD1. Germline loops: CDR1 LNHDA, CDR2 SQIVND (reference sequence). V was clipped by 4 bases and J by 7 bases; unmatched bases: 10. The CDR3 extends over 15 amino acids.

The chain links TRBV28 to TRBJ2-7; 8 positions match TRBD2. The CDR3 loop spans 14 amino acids. The ends lost 3 bases at V and 3 bases at J; junction bases unmatched: 4. CDR1 and CDR2 (germline): MDHEN, SYDVKM. The CDR3 coding sequence is TGTGCCAGCAGTTTGGTAGCGGGAAGCTACGAGCAGTACTTC. Encoded protein: CASSLVAGSYEQYF.